A single sample is the source of the 13 T cell receptor beta chains below, sequenced in a study of technical replicates of blood from a few donors. Only in-frame clones appear in the TCRdb table, and some are missing; sequencing was by immunoSEQ multiplex PCR. This sample has about 84,000 clones; 97% occur once, and the top ten carry about 0.19%. Sample: T cells isolated from PBMCs. These receptors originate from a human donor in good health.

V and J are TRBV10-3 and TRBJ2-3; a weak D match, TRBD1 (5 bases). V lost 5 bases, J lost 0 bases, and 12 bases lay in between. The CDR3 has 15 amino acids. Germline loops: CDR1 ENHRY, CDR2 SYGVKD. The CDR3 bases are TGTGCCATCAGTTCAGGGCTTACTAGCACAGATACGCAGTATTTT. This codes for CAISSGLTSTDTQYF.

The rearrangement links TRBV27 to TRBJ2-7, with 8 bases that match TRBD1. The CDR3 runs 14 residues. V gave up 6 bases and J gave up 2 bases; unmatched junction bases: 6. Germline CDR1 is MNHEY and CDR2 is SMNVEV (reference sequence). Here the CDR3 reads CASRLGQETYEQYF. For the CDR3, the DNA is TGTGCCAGCAGGTTGGGACAGGAAACCTACGAGCAGTACTTC.

V and J are TRBV6-5 and TRBJ2-7, with D unresolved. The CDR3 totals 15 residues. CDR1 is MNHEY and CDR2 is SVGAGI in the germline V gene. V lost 9 bases and J 0 bases, leaving 18 bases between the germline ends. CDR3 region: CASRPRQDPSYEQYF. CDR3 nucleotide sequence: TGTGCCAGTCGCCCCAGGCAGGATCCCTCCTACGAGCAGTACTTC.

The V and J genes are TRBV28 and TRBJ2-7; 9 bases align to TRBD1. There are 19 residues in the CDR3. Trimming cost V 4 bases and J 0 bases; bases outside gene matches: 16. The germline CDR1 and CDR2 sequences are MDHEN and SYDVKM. The DNA for the CDR3 is TGTGCCAGCAGTTCTCTAGGGACAGGGCAACCCCACCGCTCCTACGAGCAGTACTTC. It encodes CASSSLGTGQPHRSYEQYF. The entire variable domain, with the rest obtained from reference TRBV28 and TRBJ2-7, is as follows: DVKVTQSSRYLVKRTGEKVFLECVQDMDHENMFWYRQDPGLGLRLIYFSYDVKMKEKGDIPEGYSVSREKKERFSLILESASTNQTSMYLCASSSLGTGQPHRSYEQYFGPGTRLTVT.

V usage is TRBV4-1 and J usage is TRBJ2-6, with D hard to call. V lost 2 bases and J lost 0, with 11 bases in between. This CDR3 is built from 17 residues. Germline V gene lookup returns CDR1 MGHRA and CDR2 YSYEKL. The CDR3 reads CASSQFTRSSGANVLTF. The CDR3 bases are TGCGCCAGCAGCCAATTTACGAGGAGCTCTGGGGCCAACGTCCTGACTTTC.

J is TRBJ1-3 and V is TRBV30; D not certain. The CDR3 has 12 amino acids. The V end lost 2 bases, the J end lost 3 bases, and 5 bases lay between the germline ends. In germline, CDR1 is GTSNPN, CDR2 SVGIG (reference sequence). The CDR3 DNA is TGTGCCTGGAGTCCCCTTGGAAACACCATATATTTT. It codes for CAWSPLGNTIYF.

The V and J genes are TRBV4-2 and TRBJ2-3, with TRBD2 as a possible D gene (6 bases). This CDR3 contains 14 residues. Trimming shortened V by 1 base and J by 4 bases, and 9 bases separated the two germline ends. CDR1 is LGHNA, CDR2 YNFKEQ, per germline. CDR3 sequence reads: CASSQAAGPDTQYF. The CDR3 DNA is TGTGCCAGCAGCCAAGCGGCGGGGCCAGATACGCAGTATTTT.

The chain employs TRBV15 and TRBJ1-4, with 9 nucleotides matching TRBD1. The germline V gene encodes CDR1 LNHNV and CDR2 YYDKDF (reference sequence). V dropped 7 bases and J dropped 8; count of bases not matched to a gene: 26. This CDR3 is 20 amino acids long. The CDR3: CATNQVGSGTGFEAEEKLFF. In DNA, the CDR3 is TGTGCCACCAACCAGGTGGGGTCCGGGACAGGGTTCGAGGCAGAAGAAAAACTGTTTTTT.

The chain links TRBV6-5 to TRBJ2-1; TRBD1 is a possible D gene (5 bases). The CDR3 totals 15 residues. Trimming shortened V by 6 bases and J by 7 bases, and 19 bases separated the two germline ends. From germline, CDR1 is MNHEY and CDR2 SVGAGI. The CDR3 sequence: CASRRTSTSINEQFF. Here the CDR3 DNA reads TGTGCCAGCAGGCGGACATCCACCTCTATTAATGAGCAGTTCTTC.

The chain carries TRBV27 and TRBJ2-7; D is possibly TRBD2 (6 bases). The germline V and J ends were trimmed by 4 bases and 4 bases, with 20 bases remaining between them. Germline V gene lookup returns CDR1 MNHEY and CDR2 SMNVEV (reference sequence). The length of the CDR3 is 16 residues. The CDR3 reads CASSSRTLHRGYEQYF. In DNA, the CDR3 is TGTGCCAGCAGTTCCCGGACTCTACATCGGGGGTACGAGCAGTACTTC.

The rearrangement joins TRBV6-1 to TRBJ1-2; D may be TRBD1 (6 bases). V lost 4 bases, J lost 4 bases, and 19 bases lay in between. CDR1 and CDR2 from the germline V gene are MNHNS and SASEGT. The CDR3 runs 16 residues. The CDR3 protein is CASSARRDNPIYGYTF. The CDR3 DNA reads TGTGCCAGCAGTGCCCGCCGGGACAACCCGATCTATGGCTACACCTTC.

J is TRBJ2-3 and V is TRBV7-2; 11 bases agree with TRBD2. This CDR3 comprises 15 residues. Germline V CDR1 and CDR2: SGHTA, FQGNSA. V shed 5 bases and J 5 bases; nucleotides not matched to a gene: 6. The CDR3 region is CASSPTSGSGDTQYF. Here the CDR3 DNA reads TGTGCCAGCAGCCCCACTAGCGGGAGTGGAGATACGCAGTATTTT.

This clone came up once. The CDR3 loop is CASSYEGNPPYEQYF. The DNA for the CDR3 is TGCGCCAGCAGCTACGAGGGCAACCCTCCCTACGAGCAGTACTTC. This chain joins TRBV5-1 and TRBJ2-7; perhaps TRBD2 as D (5 bases). Per germline, CDR1 SGHRS and CDR2 YFSETQ. The V end was cut by 3 bases, the J end by 2 bases, with 15 bases between. The CDR3 has 15 residues.